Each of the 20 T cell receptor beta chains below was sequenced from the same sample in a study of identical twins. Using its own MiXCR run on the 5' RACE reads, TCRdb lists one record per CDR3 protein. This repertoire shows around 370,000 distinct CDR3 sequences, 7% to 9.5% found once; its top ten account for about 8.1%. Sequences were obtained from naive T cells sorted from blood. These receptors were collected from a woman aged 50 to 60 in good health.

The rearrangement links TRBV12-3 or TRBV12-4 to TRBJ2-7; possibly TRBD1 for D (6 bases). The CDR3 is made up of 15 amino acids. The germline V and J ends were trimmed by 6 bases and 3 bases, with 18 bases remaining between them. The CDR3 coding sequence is TGTGCCAGCAGGACTCCGGAGGACAGTGACTACGAGCAGTACGTC. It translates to CASRTPEDSDYEQYV.

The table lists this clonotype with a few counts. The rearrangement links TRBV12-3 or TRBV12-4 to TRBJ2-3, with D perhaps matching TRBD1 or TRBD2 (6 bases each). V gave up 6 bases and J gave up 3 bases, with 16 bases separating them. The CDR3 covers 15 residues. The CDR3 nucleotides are TGTGCCAGCAGGGGTAGCGGAGGGGGGACAGATACGCAGTATTTT. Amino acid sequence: CASRGSGGGTDTQYF.

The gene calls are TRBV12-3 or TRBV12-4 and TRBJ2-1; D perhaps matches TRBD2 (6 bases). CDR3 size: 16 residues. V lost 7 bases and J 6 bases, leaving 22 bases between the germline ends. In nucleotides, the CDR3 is TGTGCCAGCACCCTAGGGGCGGGATCGCCACCCAATGAGCAGTTCTTC. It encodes CASTLGAGSPPNEQFF.

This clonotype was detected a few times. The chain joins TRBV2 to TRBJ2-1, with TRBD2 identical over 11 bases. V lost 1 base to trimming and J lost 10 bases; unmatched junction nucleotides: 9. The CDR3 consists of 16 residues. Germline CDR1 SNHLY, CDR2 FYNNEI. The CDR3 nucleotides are TGTGCCAGCAGTGAAGTGCGGCTAGCGGGAGGTACCGAGCAGTTCTTC. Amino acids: CASSEVRLAGGTEQFF.

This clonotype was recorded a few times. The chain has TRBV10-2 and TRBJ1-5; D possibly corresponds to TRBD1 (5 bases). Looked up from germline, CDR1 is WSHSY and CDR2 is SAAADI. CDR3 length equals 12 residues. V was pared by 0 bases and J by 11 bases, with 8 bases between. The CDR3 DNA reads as TGCGCCAGCAGTGAGTCCAAGGGGACCCAGCATTTT. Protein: CASSESKGTQHF.

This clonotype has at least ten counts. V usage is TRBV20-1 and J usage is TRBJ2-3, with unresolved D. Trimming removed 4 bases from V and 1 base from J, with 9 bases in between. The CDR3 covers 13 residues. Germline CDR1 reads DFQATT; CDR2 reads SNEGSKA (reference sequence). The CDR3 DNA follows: TGCAGTGCTAAGGTCCCAGGCACAGATACGCAGTATTTT. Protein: CSAKVPGTDTQYF.

CDR3 in DNA: TGTGCCAGCAGCTTGACCCCCAGGGGCGAGCAGTACGTC. As protein: CASSLTPRGEQYV. J is TRBJ2-7 and V is TRBV5-6; D possibly corresponds to TRBD1 (6 bases). Trimming stripped 1 base from V and 6 bases from J, with 11 bases between. This CDR3 has 13 residues. In germline, CDR1 is SGHDT, CDR2 YYEEEE.

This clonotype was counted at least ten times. CDR3 residues: CSASTRNTEAFF. The CDR3 DNA reads TGCAGTGCTAGCACGAGGAACACTGAAGCTTTCTTT. The rearrangement uses TRBV20-1 and TRBJ1-1; no clear D. Trimming left V 3 bases short and J 1 base short, with 6 bases between. CDR1 and CDR2 (germline): DFQATT, SNEGSKA (reference sequence). The CDR3 spans 12 residues.

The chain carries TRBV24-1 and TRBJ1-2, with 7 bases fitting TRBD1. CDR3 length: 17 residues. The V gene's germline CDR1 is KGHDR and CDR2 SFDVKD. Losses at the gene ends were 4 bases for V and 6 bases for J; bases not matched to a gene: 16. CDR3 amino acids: CATSDGAITGATHGYTF. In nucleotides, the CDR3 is TGTGCCACCAGTGACGGTGCTATTACAGGGGCAACGCATGGCTACACCTTC.

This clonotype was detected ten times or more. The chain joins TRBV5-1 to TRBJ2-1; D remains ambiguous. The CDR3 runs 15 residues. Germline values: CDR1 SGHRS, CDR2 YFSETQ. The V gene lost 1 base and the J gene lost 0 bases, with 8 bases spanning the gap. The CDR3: CASSLYADSYNEQFF. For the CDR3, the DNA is TGCGCCAGCAGCTTGTACGCGGACTCCTACAATGAGCAGTTCTTC.

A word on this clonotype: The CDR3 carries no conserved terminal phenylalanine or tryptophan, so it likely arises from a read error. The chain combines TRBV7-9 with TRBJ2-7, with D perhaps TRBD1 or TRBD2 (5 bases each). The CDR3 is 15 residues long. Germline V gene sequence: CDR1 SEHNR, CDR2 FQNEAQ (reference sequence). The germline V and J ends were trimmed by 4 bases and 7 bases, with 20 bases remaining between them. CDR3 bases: TGTGCCAGCAGCTCCCCCGGGACCGGCTTGAGGGAGCAGTACTGC. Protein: CASSSPGTGLREQYC.

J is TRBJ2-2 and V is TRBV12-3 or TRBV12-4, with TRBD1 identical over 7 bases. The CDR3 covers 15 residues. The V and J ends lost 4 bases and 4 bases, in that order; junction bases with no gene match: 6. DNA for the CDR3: TGTGCCAGCAGTTCGTCGACAGGGATCACCGGGGAGCTGTTTTTT. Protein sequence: CASSSSTGITGELFF.

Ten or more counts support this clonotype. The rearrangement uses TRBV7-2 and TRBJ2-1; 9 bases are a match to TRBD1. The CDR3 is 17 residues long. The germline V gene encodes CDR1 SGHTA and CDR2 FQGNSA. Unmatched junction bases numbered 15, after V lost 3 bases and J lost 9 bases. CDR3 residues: CASSLKSGTGFWAEQFF. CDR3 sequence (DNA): TGTGCCAGCAGCTTGAAGTCCGGGACAGGGTTCTGGGCTGAGCAGTTCTTC. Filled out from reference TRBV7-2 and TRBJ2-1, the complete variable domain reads GAGVSQSPSNKVTEKGKDVELRCDPISGHTALYWYRQSLGQGLEFLIYFQGNSAPDKSGLPSDRFSAERTGGSVSTLTIQRTQQEDSAVYLCASSLKSGTGFWAEQFFGPGTRLTVL.

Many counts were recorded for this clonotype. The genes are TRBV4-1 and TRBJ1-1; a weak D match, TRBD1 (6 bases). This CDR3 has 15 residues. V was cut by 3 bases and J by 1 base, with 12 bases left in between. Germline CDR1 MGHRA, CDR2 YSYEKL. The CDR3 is CASSHPGVKNTEAFF. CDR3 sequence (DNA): TGCGCCAGCAGCCATCCAGGGGTTAAGAACACTGAAGCTTTCTTT.

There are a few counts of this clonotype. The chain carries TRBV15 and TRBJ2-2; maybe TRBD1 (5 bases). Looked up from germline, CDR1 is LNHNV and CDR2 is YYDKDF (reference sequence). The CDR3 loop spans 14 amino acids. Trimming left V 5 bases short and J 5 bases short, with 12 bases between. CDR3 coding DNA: TGTGCCACCAGCTTAGCTAGGGGTACCGGGGAGCTGTTTTTT. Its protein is CATSLARGTGELFF.

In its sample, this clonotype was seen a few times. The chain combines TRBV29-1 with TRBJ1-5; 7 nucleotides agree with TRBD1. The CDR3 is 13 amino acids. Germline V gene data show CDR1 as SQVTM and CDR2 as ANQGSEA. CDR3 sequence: CRGEQQGWQPQHF. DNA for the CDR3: TGCAGAGGAGAACAACAGGGGTGGCAGCCCCAGCATTTT.

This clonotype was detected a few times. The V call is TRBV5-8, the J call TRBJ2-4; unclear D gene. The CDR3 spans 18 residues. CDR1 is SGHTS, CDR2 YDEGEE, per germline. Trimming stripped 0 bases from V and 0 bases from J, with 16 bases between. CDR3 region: CASSLGSRLSLAKNIQYF. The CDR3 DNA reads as TGTGCCAGCAGCTTGGGCTCCAGGCTGTCTCTAGCCAAAAACATTCAGTACTTC.

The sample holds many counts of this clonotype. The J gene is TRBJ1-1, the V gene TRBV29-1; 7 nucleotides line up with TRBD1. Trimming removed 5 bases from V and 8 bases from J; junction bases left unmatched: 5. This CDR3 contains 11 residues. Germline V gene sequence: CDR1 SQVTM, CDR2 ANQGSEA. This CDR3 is CSVRLQGEAFF. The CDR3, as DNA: TGCAGCGTTCGGTTACAGGGGGAAGCTTTCTTT.

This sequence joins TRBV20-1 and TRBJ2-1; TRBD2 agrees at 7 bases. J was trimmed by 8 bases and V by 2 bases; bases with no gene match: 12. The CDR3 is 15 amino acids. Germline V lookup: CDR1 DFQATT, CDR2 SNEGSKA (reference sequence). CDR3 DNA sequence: TGCAGTGCTAGACAACGGGAGGACCGCGGGGATGAGCAGTTCTTC. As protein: CSARQREDRGDEQFF.

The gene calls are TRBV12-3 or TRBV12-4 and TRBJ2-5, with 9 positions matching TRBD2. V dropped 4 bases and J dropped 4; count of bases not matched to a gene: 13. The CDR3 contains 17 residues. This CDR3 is CASSSSLLTSGGETQYF. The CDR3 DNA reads TGTGCCAGCAGTTCGTCCCTCCTGACTAGCGGCGGAGAGACCCAGTACTTC.